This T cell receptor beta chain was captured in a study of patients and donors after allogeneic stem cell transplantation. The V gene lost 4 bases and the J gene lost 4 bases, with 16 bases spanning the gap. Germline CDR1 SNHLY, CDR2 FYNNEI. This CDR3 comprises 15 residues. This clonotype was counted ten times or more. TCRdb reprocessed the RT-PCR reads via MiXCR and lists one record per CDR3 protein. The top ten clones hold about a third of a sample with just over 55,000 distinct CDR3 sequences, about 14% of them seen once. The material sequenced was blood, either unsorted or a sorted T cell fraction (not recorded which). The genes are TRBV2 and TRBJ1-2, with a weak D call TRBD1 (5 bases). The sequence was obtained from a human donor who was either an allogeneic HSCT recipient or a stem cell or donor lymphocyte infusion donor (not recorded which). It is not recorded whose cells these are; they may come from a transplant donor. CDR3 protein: CASSAGGSLGYGYTF. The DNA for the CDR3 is TGTGCCAGCAGTGCGGGGGGAAGCCTCGGCTATGGCTACACCTTC.